The 8 T cell receptor beta chains below come from one sample, sequenced in a study of sequential checkpoint blockade in melanoma. Described treatment: randomized to nivolumab then ipilimumab (arm A) or the reverse (arm B). Profiling relied on immunoSEQ multiplex PCR, and the TCRdb table lists in-frame clones only, not all of them. The data contain about 9,200 clones, 73% of them singletons. Sample: CD8+ T cells sorted from blood (inferred from file names), taken from a patient given nivolumab and ipilimumab in sequence. The receptors stem from a human donor with melanoma.

The chain links TRBV30 to TRBJ2-3; unclear D gene. V was shortened by 1 base and J by 3 bases, with 11 bases between the two germline ends. The CDR3 is made up of 14 amino acids. Germline lookup yields CDR1 GTSNPN and CDR2 SVGIG (reference sequence). CDR3 residues: CAWSGRSGTDTQYF. CDR3 coding DNA: TGTGCCTGGAGTGGAAGGAGTGGTACAGATACGCAGTATTTT. The full variable domain, rest sourced from reference TRBV30 and TRBJ2-3, is SQTIHQWPATLVQPVGSPLSLECTVEGTSNPNLYWYRQAAGRGLQLLFYSVGIGQISSEVPQNLSASRPQDRQFILSSKKLLLSDSGFYLCAWSGRSGTDTQYFGPGTRLTVL.

The CDR3 here is CASSSSPRAGGLGEQYF. For the CDR3, the DNA is TGTGCCAGCAGCTCCTCGCCGAGGGCGGGGGGGTTGGGGGAGCAGTACTTC. V and J are TRBV7-9 and TRBJ2-7; 9 bases map to TRBD2. Germline trimming cut 4 bases from V and 7 bases from J; bases unmatched to any gene: 17. CDR1 and CDR2 from the germline V gene are SEHNR and FQNEAQ (reference sequence). The CDR3 is 17 residues long.

The V gene is TRBV15, the J gene TRBJ1-1; D unclear. The germline V gene encodes CDR1 LNHNV and CDR2 YYDKDF (reference sequence). The CDR3 is 14 residues long. V lost 3 bases to trimming and J lost 1 base, with 9 bases between them. The CDR3 DNA sequence: TGTGCCACCAGCAGCACTGCTCAGAACACTGAAGCTTTCTTT. Amino acids: CATSSTAQNTEAFF.

This rearrangement joins TRBV4-3 to TRBJ2-1; D gene unclear. The length of the CDR3 is 16 residues. Trimming pared 0 bases from V and 0 bases from J, leaving 9 bases between. CDR1 LGHNA and CDR2 YSLEER come from the germline V gene. CDR3 bases: TGCGCCAGCAGCCAAGATATCCCCCCCTCCTACAATGAGCAGTTCTTC. Amino acids: CASSQDIPPSYNEQFF.

The rearrangement links TRBV7-7 to TRBJ2-7, with D perhaps matching TRBD2 (5 bases). The CDR3 extends over 13 amino acids. Germline V gene lookup returns CDR1 SSHAT and CDR2 FNYEAQ (reference sequence). The V and J ends lost 8 bases and 4 bases respectively, with 15 bases between them. The DNA for the CDR3 is TGTGCCAGCGCCCCCGGGGAAAGGTACGAGCAGTACTTC. It translates to CASAPGERYEQYF.

The chain uses TRBV4-3 and TRBJ2-2; 8 bases are a match to TRBD1. Trimming cost V 1 base and J 6 bases; bases outside gene matches: 1. Germline CDR1 LGHNA, CDR2 YSLEER. This CDR3 region has 14 residues. The CDR3 bases are TGCGCCAGCAGCCAAGGACAGGGGTCCGGGGAGCTGTTTTTT. It encodes CASSQGQGSGELFF.

The J gene is TRBJ1-2, the V gene TRBV9; D remains ambiguous. CDR1 is SGDLS and CDR2 is YYNGEE in the germline V gene. V lost 4 bases and J 6 bases, leaving 16 bases between the germline ends. This CDR3 has 14 amino acids. The CDR3 bases are TGTGCCAGCAGCCAAGAGGTCAGTCACCATGGCTACACCTTC. It yields the protein CASSQEVSHHGYTF.

V and J are TRBV12-5 and TRBJ1-3; possible D gene TRBD1, 6 bases. CDR1 is LGHNT, CDR2 FRNRAP, per germline. There are 13 residues in the CDR3. The ends were cut back, 10 bases at V and 8 bases at J, with 18 bases in the middle. The CDR3 spells CATTDRISDTIYF. The CDR3 nucleotides are TGTGCTACCACTGACAGGATCTCAGACACCATATATTTT.